The T cell receptor (beta chain) described here comes from a study of OX40 agonist ivuxolimab in advanced cancers. Study-wide context: The patients got ivuxolimab, which is an agonistic anti-OX40 (CD134) antibody. The dose of intravenous ivuxolimab that patients received every 2 weeks ranged from 0.01 to 10 mg/kg.

Peripheral blood came from all dose cohorts at three timepoints. CDR1 is SGHKS and CDR2 is YYEKEE in the germline V gene (reference sequence). This CDR3 spans 16 amino acids. V dropped 4 bases and J dropped 5; count of bases not matched to a gene: 12. TCRdb keeps only in-frame clones here, not all; method: immunoSEQ multiplex PCR. The sample shows 60,000 or so clones, approximately 94% of them seen only once. This chain uses TRBV5-5 with TRBJ2-5; 9 bases match TRBD1. The source was CD4+ or CD8+ T cells sorted from blood, collected in a trial of the OX40 agonist ivuxolimab. This receptor was obtained from an adult with an advanced solid tumor such as melanoma, head and neck, liver or kidney cancer. CDR3 residues: CASSDTGTGYLETQYF. The CDR3, as DNA: TGTGCCAGCAGCGATACCGGGACAGGGTATTTGGAGACCCAGTACTTC.